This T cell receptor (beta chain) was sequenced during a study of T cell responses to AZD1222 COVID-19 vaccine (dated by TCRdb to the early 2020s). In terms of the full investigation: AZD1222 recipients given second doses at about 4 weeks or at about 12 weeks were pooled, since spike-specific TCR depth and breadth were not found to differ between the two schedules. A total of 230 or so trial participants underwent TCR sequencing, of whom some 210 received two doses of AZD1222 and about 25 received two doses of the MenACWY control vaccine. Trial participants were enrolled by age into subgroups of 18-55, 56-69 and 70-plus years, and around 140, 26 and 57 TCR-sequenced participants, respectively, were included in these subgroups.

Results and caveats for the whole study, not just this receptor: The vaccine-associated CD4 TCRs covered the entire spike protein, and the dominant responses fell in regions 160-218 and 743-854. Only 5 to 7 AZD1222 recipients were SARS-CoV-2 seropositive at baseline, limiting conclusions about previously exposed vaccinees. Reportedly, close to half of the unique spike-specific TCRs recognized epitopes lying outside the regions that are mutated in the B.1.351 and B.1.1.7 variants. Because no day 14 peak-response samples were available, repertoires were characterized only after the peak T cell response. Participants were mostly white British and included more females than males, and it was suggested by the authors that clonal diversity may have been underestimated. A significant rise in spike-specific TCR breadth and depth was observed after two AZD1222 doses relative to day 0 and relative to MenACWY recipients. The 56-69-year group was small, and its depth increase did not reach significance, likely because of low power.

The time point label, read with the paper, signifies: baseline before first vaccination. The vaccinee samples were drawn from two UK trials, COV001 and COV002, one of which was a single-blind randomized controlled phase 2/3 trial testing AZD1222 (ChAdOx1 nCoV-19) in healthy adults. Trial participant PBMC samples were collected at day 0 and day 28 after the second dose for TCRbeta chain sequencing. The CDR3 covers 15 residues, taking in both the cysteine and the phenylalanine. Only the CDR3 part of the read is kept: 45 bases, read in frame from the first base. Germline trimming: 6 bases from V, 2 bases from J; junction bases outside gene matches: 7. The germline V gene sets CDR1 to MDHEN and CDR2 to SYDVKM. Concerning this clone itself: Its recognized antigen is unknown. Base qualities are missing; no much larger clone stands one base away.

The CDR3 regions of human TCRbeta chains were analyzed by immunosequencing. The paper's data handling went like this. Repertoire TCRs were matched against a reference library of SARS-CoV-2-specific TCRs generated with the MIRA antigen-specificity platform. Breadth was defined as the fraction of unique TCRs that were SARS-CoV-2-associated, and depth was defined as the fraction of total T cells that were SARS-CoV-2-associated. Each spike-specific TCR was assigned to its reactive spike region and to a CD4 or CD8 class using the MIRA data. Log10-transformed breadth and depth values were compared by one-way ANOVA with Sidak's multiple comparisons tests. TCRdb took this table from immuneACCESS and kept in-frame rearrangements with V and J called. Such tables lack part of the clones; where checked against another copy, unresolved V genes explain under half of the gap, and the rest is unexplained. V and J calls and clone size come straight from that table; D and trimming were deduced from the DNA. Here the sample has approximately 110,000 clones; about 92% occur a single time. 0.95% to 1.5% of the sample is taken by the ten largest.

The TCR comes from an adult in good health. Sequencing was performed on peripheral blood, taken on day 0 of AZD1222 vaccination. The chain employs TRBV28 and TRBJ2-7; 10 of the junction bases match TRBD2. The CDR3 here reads CASRRTSGITYEQYF. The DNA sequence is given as TGTGCCAGCAGGCGAACTAGCGGGATTACCTACGAGCAGTACTTC.